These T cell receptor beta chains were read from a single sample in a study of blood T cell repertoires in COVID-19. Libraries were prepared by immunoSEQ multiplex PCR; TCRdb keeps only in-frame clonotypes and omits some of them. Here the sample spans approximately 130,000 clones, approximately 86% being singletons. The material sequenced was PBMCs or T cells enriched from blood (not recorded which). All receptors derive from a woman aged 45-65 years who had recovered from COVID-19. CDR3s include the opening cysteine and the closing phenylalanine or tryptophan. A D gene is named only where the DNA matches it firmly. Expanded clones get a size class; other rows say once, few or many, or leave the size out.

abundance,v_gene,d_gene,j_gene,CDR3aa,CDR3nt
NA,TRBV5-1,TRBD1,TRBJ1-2,CASSLDRGSNYGYTF,TGCGCCAGCAGCTTGGACAGGGGTTCTAACTATGGCTACACCTTC
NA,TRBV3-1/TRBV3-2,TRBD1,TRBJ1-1,CASSLEGQGNTEAFF,TGTGCCAGCAGCCTCGAAGGACAGGGGAACACTGAAGCTTTCTTT
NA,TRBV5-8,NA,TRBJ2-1,CASSLWIGSSYNEQFF,TGTGCCAGCAGCCTATGGATAGGGAGCTCCTACAATGAGCAGTTCTTC
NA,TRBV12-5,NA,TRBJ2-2,CASGLGHGLRTGELFF,TGTGCTAGTGGTTTGGGGCACGGACTCCGAACCGGGGAGCTGTTTTTT
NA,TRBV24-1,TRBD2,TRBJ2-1,CATSDSGLAGADNEQFF,TGTGCCACCAGTGACTCCGGACTAGCGGGGGCCGACAATGAGCAGTTCTTC
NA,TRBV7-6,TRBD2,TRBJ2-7,CASSSLPRLAGYEQYF,TGTGCCAGCAGCTCCCTACCACGACTAGCGGGCTACGAGCAGTACTTC
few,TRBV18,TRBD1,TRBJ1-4,CASSDPGQGPPNEKLFF,TGTGCCAGCTCGGACCCGGGACAGGGTCCCCCGAATGAAAAACTGTTTTTT
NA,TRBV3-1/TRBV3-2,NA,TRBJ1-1,CASSQEVGGTGLNTEAFF,TGTGCCAGCAGCCAAGAGGTGGGGGGGACCGGACTGAACACTGAAGCTTTCTTT
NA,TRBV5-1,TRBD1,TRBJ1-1,CASSYRGPNTEAFF,TGCGCCAGCAGCTACAGGGGGCCGAACACTGAAGCTTTCTTT
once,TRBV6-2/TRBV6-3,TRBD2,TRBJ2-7,CASSYGLAGTYEQYF,TGTGCCAGCAGTTACGGACTAGCGGGGACCTACGAGCAGTACTTC
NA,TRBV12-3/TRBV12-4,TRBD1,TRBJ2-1,CASSFDRGNEQFF,TGTGCCAGCAGTTTCGACAGGGGGAATGAGCAGTTCTTC
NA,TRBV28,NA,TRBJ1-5,CASSHQTGIGNQPQHF,TGTGCCAGCAGCCATCAAACAGGGATAGGCAATCAGCCCCAGCATTTT
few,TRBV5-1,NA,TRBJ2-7,CASSLQGTPYEQYF,TGCGCCAGCAGCTTACAGGGAACTCCCTACGAGCAGTACTTC
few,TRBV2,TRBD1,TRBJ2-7,CASRDRGSYEQYF,TGTGCCAGCCGAGACAGGGGCTCCTACGAGCAGTACTTC
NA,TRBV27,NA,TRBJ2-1,CASSLRASVYNEQFF,TGTGCCAGCAGTTTAAGGGCTAGCGTCTACAATGAGCAGTTCTTC
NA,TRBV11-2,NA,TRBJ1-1,CASSFSGGPGTEAFF,TGTGCCAGCAGCTTTTCCGGGGGGCCCGGAACTGAAGCTTTCTTT
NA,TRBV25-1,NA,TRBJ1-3,CASRSSGNTIYF,TGTGCCAGCCGGTCGTCTGGAAACACCATATATTTT
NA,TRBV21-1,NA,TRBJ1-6,CASSKGQERNSPLHF,TGTGCCAGCAGCAAAGGACAGGAAAGGAATTCACCCCTCCACTTT
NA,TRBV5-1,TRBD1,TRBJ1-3,CASSAQTGGNTIYF,TGCGCCAGCAGCGCCCAGACAGGGGGAAACACCATATATTTT
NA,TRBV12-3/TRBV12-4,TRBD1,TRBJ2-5,CASTDRGGETQYF,TGTGCCAGCACCGACAGGGGGGGCGAGACCCAGTACTTC
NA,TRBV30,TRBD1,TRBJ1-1,CAWTGGQGNTEAFF,TGTGCCTGGACCGGCGGACAGGGGAACACTGAAGCTTTCTTT
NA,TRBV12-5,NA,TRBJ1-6,CASGSDLSSYNSPLHF,TGTGCTAGTGGTTCCGATCTTAGCTCCTATAATTCACCCCTCCACTTT